This record concerns one TCR beta chain sequence. As yet, its antigen is unknown. This table comes from immunoSEQ multiplex PCR, and its TCRdb copy is limited to in-frame clones, with some not included. The table has some 140,000 clones, around 93% seen once; the top ten hold roughly 7%. The V gene lost 4 bases and the J gene lost 2 bases, with 16 bases spanning the gap. The CDR3 length is 16 residues. CDR1 and CDR2 from the germline V gene are MNHEY and SVGEGT. The data were obtained in a study of T cell responses to AZD1222 COVID-19 vaccine. Notes on the study in general: Most donors were white British, females outnumbered males, and clonal diversity was possibly underestimated.

Pooling covered second doses at about 4 or about 12 weeks. The gene calls are TRBV6-2 or TRBV6-3 and TRBJ2-3; D unclear. Sequenced material: peripheral blood, taken 28 days after the second AZD1222 dose. The sequence came from an adult who received the AZD1222 COVID-19 vaccine. This CDR3 reads CASSSPSPLVTDTQYF. The CDR3 DNA sequence: TGTGCCAGCAGTTCCCCGTCACCCCTAGTCACAGATACGCAGTATTTT.